A selection of T cell receptor beta chains follows, all from one sample in a study of radiotherapy plus CTLA-4 blockade in lung cancer. Method: immunoSEQ multiplex PCR; TCRdb's copy keeps in-frame clones and lacks some. The table shows about 77,000 clones, with under 75% occurring only once. This material consisted of peripheral blood, taken from a patient treated with radiotherapy plus ipilimumab. Every receptor here comes from a human donor with non-small cell lung cancer whose response to radiotherapy plus ipilimumab could not be evaluated. Each CDR3 is given with its conserved first and last residue. Clone size appears in some rows only: once, few, many, or a class for an expanded clone.

TRBJ1-1,TRBV18,NA,CASSPPGGPLNTEAFF
TRBJ2-5,TRBV7-2,NA,CASSLRAGTNPLVEQYF
TRBJ2-7,TRBV7-2,NA,CASSADRDSYEQYF
TRBJ2-7,TRBV6-1,NA,CASSDMGGTGGSPYEQYF
TRBJ1-1,TRBV18,few,CASSLIGTSNTEAFF
TRBJ1-2,TRBV11-3,NA,CASSVMLDSLYGYTF
TRBJ2-7,TRBV18,NA,CASARLAGVYEQYF
TRBJ1-6,TRBV7-9,NA,CASSRLGLRNSPLHF
TRBJ1-1,TRBV9,NA,CASSPRSGKPNTEAFF
TRBJ1-2,TRBV5-5,few,CASSQDYQGNYGYTF
TRBJ2-5,TRBV10-3,NA,CAISDGSPWGETQYF
TRBJ2-1,TRBV7-9,NA,CASSPRGGVNEQFF
NA,TRBV5-8,NA,CASSLQGPTSYEQYF
TRBJ2-1,TRBV4-1,NA,CASSQEWSYNEQFF
TRBJ1-3,TRBV27,once,CASSTGTGSGNTIYF
TRBJ2-1,TRBV5-1,NA,CASYPGLAGGSPFNEQFF
TRBJ2-7,TRBV11-2,NA,CASSLRGRSYEQYF
TRBJ1-2,TRBV10-1,NA,CATASTHRGRYANYGYTF
TRBJ2-7,TRBV19,NA,CASSMGRGFEQYF
TRBJ1-5,TRBV21-1,NA,CASSIHGDRGRERGNQPQHF
TRBJ1-1,TRBV30,NA,CAWTGGGRRNTEAFF
TRBJ2-5,TRBV5-1,NA,CASSYPPGGRETQYF
TRBJ2-5,TRBV13,few,CASSAGETQYF
TRBJ2-3,TRBV4-1,NA,CASSRLGRLAGSTDTQYF
TRBJ2-3,TRBV19,NA,CASTVAGGSTDTQYF
TRBJ1-4,TRBV11-1,few,CASTTDRGNEKLFF
TRBJ1-2,TRBV27,NA,CASRDSANYGYTF
TRBJ1-2,TRBV5-1,NA,CASRDSGMDGYTF
TRBJ1-2,TRBV20-1,NA,CSASTDYGYTF
TRBJ1-6,TRBV30,NA,CAWSINRGSSPLHF
TRBJ1-3,TRBV4-3,few,CASRTGVSGNTIYF
TRBJ1-2,TRBV14,NA,CASSQDLDYGYTF
TRBJ2-1,TRBV29-1,NA,CSARQGGYNEQFF
TRBJ2-7,TRBV7-9,NA,CASSLSGAMDEQYF
TRBJ1-1,TRBV29-1,NA,CSAVPGLQNTEAFF
TRBJ2-7,TRBV6-5,NA,CASSYNDNSYEQYF
TRBJ2-5,TRBV11-2,NA,CASRSLRGGNQETQYF
NA,TRBV7-8,NA,CASSLARSYEQYF
TRBJ2-5,TRBV4-3,NA,CASSQDGWGEGETQYF
TRBJ1-5,TRBV7-8,NA,CASSLSGGTGVGQPQHF
TRBJ1-2,TRBV5-4,NA,CASSSSSRNYGYTF
TRBJ2-7,TRBV7-3,NA,CASSLSGGGSYEQYF
TRBJ1-1,TRBV6-1,NA,CASPPPGGSREAFF
TRBJ2-2,TRBV5-1,NA,CASRGVAANTGELFF
TRBJ2-7,TRBV6-1,NA,CASSVIRDSSYEQYF